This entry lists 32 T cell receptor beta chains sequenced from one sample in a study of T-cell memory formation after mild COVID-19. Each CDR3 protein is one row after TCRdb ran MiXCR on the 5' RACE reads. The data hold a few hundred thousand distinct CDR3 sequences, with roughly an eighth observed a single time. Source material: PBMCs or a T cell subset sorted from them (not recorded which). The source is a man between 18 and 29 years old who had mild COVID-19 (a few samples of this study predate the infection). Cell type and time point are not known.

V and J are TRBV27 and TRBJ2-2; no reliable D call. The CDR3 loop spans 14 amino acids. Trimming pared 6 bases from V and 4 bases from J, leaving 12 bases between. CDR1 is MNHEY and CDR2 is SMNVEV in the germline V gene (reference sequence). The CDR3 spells CASSAMGITGELFF. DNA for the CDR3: TGTGCCAGCAGCGCCATGGGAATCACCGGGGAGCTGTTTTTT.

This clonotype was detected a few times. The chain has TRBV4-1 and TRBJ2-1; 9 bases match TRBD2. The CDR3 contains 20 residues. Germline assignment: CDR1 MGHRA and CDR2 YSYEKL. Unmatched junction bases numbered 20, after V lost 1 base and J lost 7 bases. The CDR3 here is CASSQAAGSPGTSYTNEQFF. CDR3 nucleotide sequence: TGCGCCAGCAGCCAAGCCGCAGGAAGCCCCGGGACTAGCTATACAAATGAGCAGTTCTTC.

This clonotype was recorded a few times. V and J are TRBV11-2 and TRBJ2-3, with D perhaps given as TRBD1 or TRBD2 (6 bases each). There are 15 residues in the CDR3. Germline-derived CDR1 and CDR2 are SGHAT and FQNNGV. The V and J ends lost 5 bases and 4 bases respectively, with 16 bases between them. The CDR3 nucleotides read TGTGCCAGCAGCCCGGTAGGGGGGAAGTCAGATACGCAGTATTTT. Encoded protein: CASSPVGGKSDTQYF.

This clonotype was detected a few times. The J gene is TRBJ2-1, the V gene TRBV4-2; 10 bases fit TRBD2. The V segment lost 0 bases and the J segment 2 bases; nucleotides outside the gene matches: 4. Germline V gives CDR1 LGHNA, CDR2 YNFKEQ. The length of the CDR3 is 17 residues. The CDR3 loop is CASSQDLSGGAYNEQFF. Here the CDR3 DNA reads TGTGCCAGCAGCCAAGATTTAAGCGGGGGGGCCTACAATGAGCAGTTCTTC.

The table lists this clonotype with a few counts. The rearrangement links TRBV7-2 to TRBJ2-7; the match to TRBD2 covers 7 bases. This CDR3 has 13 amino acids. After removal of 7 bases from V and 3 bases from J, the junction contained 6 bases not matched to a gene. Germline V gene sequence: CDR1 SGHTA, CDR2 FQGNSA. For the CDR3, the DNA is TGTGCCAGCAATGCGGGGGTCAACTACGAGCAGTACTTC. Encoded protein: CASNAGVNYEQYF.

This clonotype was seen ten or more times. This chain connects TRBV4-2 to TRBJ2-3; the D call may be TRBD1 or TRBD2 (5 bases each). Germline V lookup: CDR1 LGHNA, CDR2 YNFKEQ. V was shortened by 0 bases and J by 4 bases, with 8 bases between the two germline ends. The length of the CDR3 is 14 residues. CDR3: CASSQEMGADTQYF. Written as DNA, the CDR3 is TGTGCCAGCAGCCAAGAGATGGGGGCAGATACGCAGTATTTT.

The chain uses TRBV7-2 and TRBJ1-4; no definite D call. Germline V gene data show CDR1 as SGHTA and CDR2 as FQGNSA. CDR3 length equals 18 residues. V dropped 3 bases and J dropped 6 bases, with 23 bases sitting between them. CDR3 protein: CASSFPRTQVLSHEKLFF. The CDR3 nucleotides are TGTGCCAGCAGCTTTCCCAGGACGCAGGTTTTATCGCATGAAAAACTGTTTTTT.

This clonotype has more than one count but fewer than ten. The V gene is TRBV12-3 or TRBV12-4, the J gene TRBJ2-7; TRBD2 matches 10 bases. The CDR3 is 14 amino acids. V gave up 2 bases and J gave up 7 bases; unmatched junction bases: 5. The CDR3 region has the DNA TGTGCCAGCAGTTTAAGCGGGGGGGCGGAAGAGCAGTACTTC. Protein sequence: CASSLSGGAEEQYF.

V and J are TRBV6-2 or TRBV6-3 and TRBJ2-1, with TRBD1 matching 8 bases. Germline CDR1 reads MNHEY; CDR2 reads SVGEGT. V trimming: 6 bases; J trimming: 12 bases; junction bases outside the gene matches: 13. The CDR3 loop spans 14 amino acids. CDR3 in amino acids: CASRSRTGWLGQFF. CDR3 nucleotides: TGTGCCAGCAGATCACGGACAGGGTGGCTAGGGCAGTTCTTC.

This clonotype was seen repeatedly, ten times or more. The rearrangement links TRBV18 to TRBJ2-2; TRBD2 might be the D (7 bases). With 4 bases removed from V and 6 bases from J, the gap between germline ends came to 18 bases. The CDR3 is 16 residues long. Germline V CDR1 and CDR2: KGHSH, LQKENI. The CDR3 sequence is CASSLPSGGGAGELFF. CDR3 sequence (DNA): TGTGCCAGCTCACTCCCATCGGGGGGCGGCGCCGGGGAGCTGTTTTTT.

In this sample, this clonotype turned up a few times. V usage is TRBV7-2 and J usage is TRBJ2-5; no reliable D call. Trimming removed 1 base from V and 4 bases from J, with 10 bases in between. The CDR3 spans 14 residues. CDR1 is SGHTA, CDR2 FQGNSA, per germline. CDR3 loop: CASSLDSRRETQYF. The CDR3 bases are TGTGCCAGCAGCTTAGACTCTAGGAGAGAGACCCAGTACTTC.

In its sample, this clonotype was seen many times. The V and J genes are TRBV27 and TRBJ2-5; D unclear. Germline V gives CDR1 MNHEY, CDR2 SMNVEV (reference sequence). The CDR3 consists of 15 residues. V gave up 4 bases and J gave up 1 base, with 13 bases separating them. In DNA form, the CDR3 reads TGTGCCAGCAGTTACGATTGGCCAACCCAAGAGACCCAGTACTTC. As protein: CASSYDWPTQETQYF.

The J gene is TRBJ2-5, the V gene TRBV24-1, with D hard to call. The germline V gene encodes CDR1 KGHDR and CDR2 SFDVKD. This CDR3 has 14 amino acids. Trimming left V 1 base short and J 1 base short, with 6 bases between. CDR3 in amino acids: CATSDFGRQETQYF. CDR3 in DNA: TGTGCCACCAGTGATTTCGGGCGCCAAGAGACCCAGTACTTC.

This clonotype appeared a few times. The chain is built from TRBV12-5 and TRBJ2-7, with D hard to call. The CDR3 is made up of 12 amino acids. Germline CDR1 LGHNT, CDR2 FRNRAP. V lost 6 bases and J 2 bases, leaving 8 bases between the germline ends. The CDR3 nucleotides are TGTGCTAGTGGCCCCACACCCTACGAGCAGTACTTC. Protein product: CASGPTPYEQYF.

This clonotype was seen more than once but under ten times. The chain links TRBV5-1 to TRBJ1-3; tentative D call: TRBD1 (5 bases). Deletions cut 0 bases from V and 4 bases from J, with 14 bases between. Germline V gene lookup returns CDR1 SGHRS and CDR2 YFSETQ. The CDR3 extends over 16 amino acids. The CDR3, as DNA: TGCGCCAGCAGCTTGGTTTTTAGGGGCCTCGGAAACACCATATATTTT. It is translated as CASSLVFRGLGNTIYF.

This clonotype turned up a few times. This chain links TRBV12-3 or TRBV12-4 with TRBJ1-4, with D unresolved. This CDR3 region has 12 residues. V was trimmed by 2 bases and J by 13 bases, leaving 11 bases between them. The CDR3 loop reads CASSLTTRGLFF. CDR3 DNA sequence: TGTGCCAGCAGTTTAACGACTCGGGGACTGTTTTTT.

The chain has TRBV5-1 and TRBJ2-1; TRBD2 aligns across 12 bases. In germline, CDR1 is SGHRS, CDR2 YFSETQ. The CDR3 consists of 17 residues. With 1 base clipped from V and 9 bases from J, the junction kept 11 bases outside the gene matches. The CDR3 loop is CASSLILAGGLVGEQFF. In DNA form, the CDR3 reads TGCGCCAGCAGCTTGATCCTAGCGGGGGGGTTAGTGGGTGAGCAGTTCTTC.

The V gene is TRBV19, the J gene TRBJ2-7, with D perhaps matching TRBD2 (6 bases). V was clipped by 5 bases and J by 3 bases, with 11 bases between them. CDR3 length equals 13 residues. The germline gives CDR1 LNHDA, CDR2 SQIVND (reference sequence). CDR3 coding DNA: TGTGCCAGTAGTGTGGGACTCCACTACGAGCAGTACGTC. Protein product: CASSVGLHYEQYV.

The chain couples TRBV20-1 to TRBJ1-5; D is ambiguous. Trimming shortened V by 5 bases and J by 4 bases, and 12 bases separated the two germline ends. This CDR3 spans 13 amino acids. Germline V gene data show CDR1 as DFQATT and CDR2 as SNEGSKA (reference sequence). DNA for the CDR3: TGCAGTGCTGGTACGCGAAAAAATCAGCCCCAGCATTTT. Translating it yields CSAGTRKNQPQHF.

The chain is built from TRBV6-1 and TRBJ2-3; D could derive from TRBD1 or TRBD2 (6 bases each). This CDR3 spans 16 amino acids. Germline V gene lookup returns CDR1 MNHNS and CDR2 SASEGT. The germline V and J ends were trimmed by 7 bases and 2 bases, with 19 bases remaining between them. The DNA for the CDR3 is TGTGCCAGCAATGGGGGGCTAGCATGGATCACAGATACGCAGTATTTT. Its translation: CASNGGLAWITDTQYF.

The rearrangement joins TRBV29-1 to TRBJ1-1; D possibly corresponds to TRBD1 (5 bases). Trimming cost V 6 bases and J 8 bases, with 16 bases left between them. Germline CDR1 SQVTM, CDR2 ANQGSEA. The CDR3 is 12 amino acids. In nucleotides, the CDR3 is TGCAGCGTACGGGACGCAAAACCCGAAGCTTTCTTT. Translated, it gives CSVRDAKPEAFF.

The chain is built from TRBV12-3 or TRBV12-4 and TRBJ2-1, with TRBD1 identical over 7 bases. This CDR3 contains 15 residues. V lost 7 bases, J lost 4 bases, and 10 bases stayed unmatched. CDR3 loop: CASTSLGGQYNEQFF. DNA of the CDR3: TGTGCCAGCACCAGTCTTGGGGGACAGTACAATGAGCAGTTCTTC.

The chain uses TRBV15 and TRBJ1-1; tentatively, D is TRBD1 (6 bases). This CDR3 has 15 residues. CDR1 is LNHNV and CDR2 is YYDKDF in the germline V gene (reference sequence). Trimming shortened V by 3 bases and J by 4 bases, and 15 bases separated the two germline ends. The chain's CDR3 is CATSRDRRGGTEAFF. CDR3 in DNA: TGTGCCACCAGCAGGGACCGCAGGGGCGGCACTGAAGCTTTCTTT.

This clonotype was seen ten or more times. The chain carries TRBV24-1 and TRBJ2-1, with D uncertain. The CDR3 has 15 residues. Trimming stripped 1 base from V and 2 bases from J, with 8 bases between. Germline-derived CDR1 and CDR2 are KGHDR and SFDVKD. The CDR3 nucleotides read TGTGCCACCAGTGATTTTAGACATCCCTACAATGAGCAGTTCTTC. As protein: CATSDFRHPYNEQFF.

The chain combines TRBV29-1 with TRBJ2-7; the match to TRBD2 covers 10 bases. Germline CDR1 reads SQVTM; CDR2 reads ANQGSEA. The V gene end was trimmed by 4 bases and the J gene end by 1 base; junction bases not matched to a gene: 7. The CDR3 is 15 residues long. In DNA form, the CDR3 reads TGCAGCGTTGCCGGTCTAGCGGGGGAATCCTACGAGCAGTACTTC. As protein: CSVAGLAGESYEQYF.

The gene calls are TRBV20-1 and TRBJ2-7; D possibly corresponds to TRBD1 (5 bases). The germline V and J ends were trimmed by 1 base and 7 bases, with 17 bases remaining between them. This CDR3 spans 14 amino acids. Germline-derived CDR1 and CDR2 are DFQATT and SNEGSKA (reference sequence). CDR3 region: CSARAHWQGKEQYF. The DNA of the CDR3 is TGCAGTGCTAGAGCCCACTGGCAGGGAAAAGAGCAGTACTTC.

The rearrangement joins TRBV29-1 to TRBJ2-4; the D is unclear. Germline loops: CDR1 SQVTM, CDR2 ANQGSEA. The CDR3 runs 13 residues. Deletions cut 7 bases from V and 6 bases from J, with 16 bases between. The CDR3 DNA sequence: TGCAGCGGTAGGGATGGACGGAGAAACATTCAGTACTTC. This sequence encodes CSGRDGRRNIQYF.

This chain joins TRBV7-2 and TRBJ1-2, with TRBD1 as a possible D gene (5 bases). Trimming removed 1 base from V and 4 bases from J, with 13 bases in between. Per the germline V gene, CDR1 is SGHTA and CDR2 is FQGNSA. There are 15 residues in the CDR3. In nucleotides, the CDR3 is TGTGCCAGCAGCTTAGGGGACCGGCGGGGCTATGGCTACACCTTC. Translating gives CASSLGDRRGYGYTF.

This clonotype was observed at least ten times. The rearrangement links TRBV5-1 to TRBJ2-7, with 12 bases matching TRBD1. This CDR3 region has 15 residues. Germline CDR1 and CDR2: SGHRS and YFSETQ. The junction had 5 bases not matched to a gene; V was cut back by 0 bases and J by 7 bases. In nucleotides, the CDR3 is TGCGCCAGCAGCTTGGAGGGACAGGGGGCTGATGAGCAGTACTTC. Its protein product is CASSLEGQGADEQYF.

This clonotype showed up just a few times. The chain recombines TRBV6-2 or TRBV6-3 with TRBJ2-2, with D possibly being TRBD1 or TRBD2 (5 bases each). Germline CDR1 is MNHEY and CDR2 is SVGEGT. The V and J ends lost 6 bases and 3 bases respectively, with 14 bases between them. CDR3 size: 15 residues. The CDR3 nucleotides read TGTGCCAGCAGCCTAGTCGGGGCGGACACCGGGGAGCTGTTTTTT. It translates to CASSLVGADTGELFF.

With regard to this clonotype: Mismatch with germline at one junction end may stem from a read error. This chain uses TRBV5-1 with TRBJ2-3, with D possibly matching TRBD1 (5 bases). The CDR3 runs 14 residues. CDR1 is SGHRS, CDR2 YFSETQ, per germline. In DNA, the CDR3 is TGCGCCAGAAGCTTACAGGAGTCCACAGATACGCAGTATTTT. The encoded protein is CARSLQESTDTQYF.

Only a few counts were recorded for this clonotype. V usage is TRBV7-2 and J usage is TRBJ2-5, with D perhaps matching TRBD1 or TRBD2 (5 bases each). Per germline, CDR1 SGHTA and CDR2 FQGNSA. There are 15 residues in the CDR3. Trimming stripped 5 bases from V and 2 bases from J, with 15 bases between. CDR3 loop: CASSRGPLYQETQYF. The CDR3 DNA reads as TGTGCCAGCAGCCGGGGCCCCCTATATCAAGAGACCCAGTACTTC.